What follows are 25 T cell receptor beta chains derived from one specimen sequenced in a study of cytomegalovirus exposure and HLA in healthy donors. PCR used 60 Vbeta primers and 13 Jbeta primers. Here immunoSEQ multiplex PCR was the method, and the copy in TCRdb shows in-frame clones only, minus some. The sample lists over 65,000 clones, more than 75% occurring once. Sequencing was carried out using PBMCs. The receptors were sampled from a woman between 40 and 55 years old in good health and CMV-seropositive.

The chain carries TRBV5-4 and TRBJ1-1; D is undetermined. Germline V gene lookup returns CDR1 SGHNT and CDR2 YYREEE (reference sequence). This CDR3 has 14 amino acids. V was cut by 2 bases and J by 3 bases, with 11 bases left in between. CDR3 region: CASSLSPTDTEAFF. CDR3 DNA sequence: TGTGCCAGCAGCTTAAGTCCTACAGACACTGAAGCTTTCTTT.

The CDR3, as DNA: TGTGCCAGCAGCCAGAACGAGCAGTACTTC. Translating gives CASSQNEQYF. The gene calls are TRBV28 and TRBJ2-7; D not certain. Germline values: CDR1 MDHEN, CDR2 SYDVKM. CDR3 size: 10 residues. V lost 6 bases and J lost 5, with 5 bases in between.

The CDR3 loop is CASSLAGSGRGRRYEQYF. In DNA, the CDR3 is TGTGCCAGCAGCTTAGCCGGTAGCGGGAGGGGTAGGAGGTACGAGCAGTACTTC. The chain links TRBV7-6 to TRBJ2-5, with 11 bases fitting TRBD2. Gene TRBJ2-7 matches the end of the DNA better, so the J call may be wrong. This CDR3 has 18 amino acids. Germline loops: CDR1 SGHVS, CDR2 FNYEAQ.

The chain is built from TRBV5-8 and TRBJ2-4, with no clear D. The germline V gene encodes CDR1 SGHTS and CDR2 YDEGEE. This CDR3 spans 16 amino acids. The germline V and J ends were trimmed by 0 bases and 1 base, with 11 bases remaining between them. The CDR3 loop is CASSLDRVIAKNIQYF. The CDR3 DNA reads as TGTGCCAGCAGCTTGGATCGGGTAATCGCCAAAAACATTCAGTACTTC.

The chain uses TRBV23-1 and TRBJ2-2, with D unresolved. TRBV23-1 is placed among ORFs of uncertain function. Trimming shortened V by 8 bases and J by 5 bases, and 15 bases separated the two germline ends. CDR3 length: 14 amino acids. The CDR3 region is CASPYLNRTGELFF. The CDR3, as DNA: TGCGCCAGCCCTTACCTAAACCGGACCGGGGAGCTGTTTTTT.

The chain links TRBV7-9 to TRBJ2-5; 11 nucleotides agree with TRBD2. The CDR3 runs 14 residues. The germline CDR1 and CDR2 sequences are SEHNR and FQNEAQ (reference sequence). V shed 5 bases, J shed 4 bases, and the junction held 3 bases outside the gene matches. DNA of the CDR3: TGTGCCAGCAGCCTTAGCGGGAGGGGAGAGACCCAGTACTTC. This gives the protein CASSLSGRGETQYF. The complete variable domain, with remaining parts taken from reference TRBV7-9 and TRBJ2-5, reads DTGVSQNPRHKITKRGQNVTFRCDPISEHNRLYWYRQTLGQGPEFLTYFQNEAQLEKSRLLSDRFSAERPKGSFSTLEIQRTEQGDSAMYLCASSLSGRGETQYFGPGTRLLVL.

The chain has TRBV7-2 and TRBJ1-3; D unresolved. Between the trimmed V and J ends, which lost 5 bases and 0 bases, there was a span of 11 bases. This CDR3 has 15 residues. Germline V gene lookup returns CDR1 SGHTA and CDR2 FQGNSA. CDR3 coding DNA: TGTGCCAGCAGCCCACGGGGATCCTCTGGAAACACCATATATTTT. It encodes CASSPRGSSGNTIYF.

The chain links TRBV28 to TRBJ2-1, with 10 bases fitting TRBD2. V shed 3 bases, J shed 7 bases, and the junction held 6 bases outside the gene matches. Germline V CDR1 and CDR2: MDHEN, SYDVKM. The CDR3 loop spans 15 amino acids. CDR3: CASSLAAGGRNEQFF. CDR3 nucleotide sequence: TGTGCCAGCAGTTTGGCAGCGGGAGGGCGGAATGAGCAGTTCTTC. Full variable domain (remainder filled in from reference TRBV28 and TRBJ2-1): DVKVTQSSRYLVKRTGEKVFLECVQDMDHENMFWYRQDPGLGLRLIYFSYDVKMKEKGDIPEGYSVSREKKERFSLILESASTNQTSMYLCASSLAAGGRNEQFFGPGTRLTVL.

J is TRBJ2-1 and V is TRBV5-3, with 12 bases aligning to TRBD2. Being an ORF, TRBV5-3 has a function that is uncertain. J gave up 4 bases and V 0 bases, and 11 bases lay outside the gene matches. The length of the CDR3 is 19 residues. The CDR3 region has the DNA TGTGCCAGAAGCTTGGGACTAGCGGGGGCCACCTACGAGTACAATGAGCAGTTCTTC. As protein: CARSLGLAGATYEYNEQFF.

This clone was observed once. V usage is TRBV7-3 and J usage is TRBJ1-6, with TRBD1 matching 7 bases. V trimming: 6 bases; J trimming: 5 bases; junction bases outside the gene matches: 1. The CDR3 is 13 residues long. CDR1 SGHTA and CDR2 FQGTGA come from the germline V gene. This CDR3 reads CASSGTDNSPLHF. The CDR3 bases are TGTGCCAGCAGTGGGACAGATAATTCACCCCTCCACTTT.

CDR3 in amino acids: CASSQERDLNEQFF. The DNA for the CDR3 is TGTGCCAGCAGCCAAGAGCGGGACCTGAATGAGCAGTTCTTC. The J gene is TRBJ2-1, the V gene TRBV4-2; TRBD2 might be the D (6 bases). This CDR3 region has 14 residues. Trimming pared 0 bases from V and 7 bases from J, leaving 10 bases between. Germline V gene sequence: CDR1 LGHNA, CDR2 YNFKEQ.

The rearrangement links TRBV29-1 to TRBJ1-1, with D unresolved. V was shortened by 6 bases and J by 1 base, with 9 bases between the two germline ends. The CDR3 length is 12 residues. Germline V gene lookup returns CDR1 SQVTM and CDR2 ANQGSEA. This CDR3 is CSVATGNTEAFF. The CDR3 DNA reads TGCAGCGTAGCTACGGGGAACACTGAAGCTTTCTTT.

The chain has TRBV27 and TRBJ1-2, with 7 bases identical to TRBD1. With 4 bases clipped from V and 3 bases from J, the junction kept 8 bases outside the gene matches. The CDR3 is 15 amino acids. The germline V gene has CDR1 MNHEY and CDR2 SMNVEV (reference sequence). The CDR3 sequence is CASSSRKGTDYGYTF. The CDR3 nucleotides read TGTGCCAGCAGTTCGCGGAAGGGGACAGACTATGGCTACACCTTC.

The J gene is TRBJ1-2, the V gene TRBV29-1; no clear D. Trimming left V 0 bases short and J 3 bases short, with 5 bases between. Germline lookup yields CDR1 SQVTM and CDR2 ANQGSEA. The CDR3 totals 12 residues. The CDR3 DNA follows: TGCAGCGTTGAAGATCTAGACTATGGCTACACCTTC. It is translated as CSVEDLDYGYTF.

The rearrangement uses TRBV18 and TRBJ1-2, with D possibly matching TRBD1 (5 bases). The germline V gene has CDR1 KGHSH and CDR2 LQKENI. V lost 0 bases and J lost 4, with 9 bases in between. CDR3 length: 14 amino acids. The CDR3 loop is CASSPPQGTYGYTF. The CDR3 coding sequence is TGTGCCAGCTCACCACCGCAGGGTACCTATGGCTACACCTTC. Complete variable domain (other parts from reference TRBV18 and TRBJ1-2): NAGVMQNPRHLVRRRGQEARLRCSPMKGHSHVYWYRQLPEEGLKFMVYLQKENIIDESGMPKERFSAEFPKEGPSILRIQQVVRGDSAAYFCASSPPQGTYGYTFGSGTRLTVV.

The rearrangement uses TRBV4-2 and TRBJ1-6; the D is unclear. The length of the CDR3 is 16 residues. Germline V gene lookup returns CDR1 LGHNA and CDR2 YNFKEQ. The V and J ends lost 0 bases and 6 bases respectively, with 12 bases between them. In DNA form, the CDR3 reads TGTGCCAGCAGCCAAGAACTTCAAGCCCCTAATTCACCCCTCCACTTT. Protein: CASSQELQAPNSPLHF.

Only a few counts were recorded for this clone. The V call is TRBV2, the J call TRBJ2-6; 9 bases map to TRBD1. Losses at the gene ends were 6 bases for V and 2 bases for J; bases not matched to a gene: 8. The CDR3 runs 17 residues. The germline V gene has CDR1 SNHLY and CDR2 FYNNEI. The CDR3 DNA is TGTGCCAGCAGCGCCCCCCGGGACAGGGCTGGGGCCAACGTCCTGACTTTC. Amino acid sequence: CASSAPRDRAGANVLTF.

The rearrangement links TRBV23-1 to TRBJ2-1; 13 bases map to TRBD2. TRBV23-1 is reported as an ORF; its role is uncertain. CDR3 length: 19 residues. V lost 0 bases to trimming and J lost 9 bases; unmatched junction nucleotides: 14. CDR3: CASSQSGGLAGIREVEQFF. As DNA, the CDR3 is TGCGCCAGCAGTCAATCGGGGGGACTAGCGGGAATTCGGGAGGTTGAGCAGTTCTTC.

The V and J genes are TRBV27 and TRBJ2-2, with D perhaps TRBD1 (5 bases). Deletions cut 6 bases from V and 0 bases from J, with 11 bases between. CDR1 and CDR2 from the germline V gene are MNHEY and SMNVEV (reference sequence). The CDR3 totals 15 residues. This CDR3 reads CASSYRQTNTGELFF. The DNA of the CDR3 is TGTGCCAGCAGCTACAGGCAAACGAACACCGGGGAGCTGTTTTTT.

In this sample, this clone turned up a few times. CDR3 sequence reads: CASREQPGQDLTEAFF. The CDR3 DNA reads TGTGCCAGCAGAGAACAGCCGGGACAGGACCTCACTGAAGCTTTCTTT. The V gene is TRBV2, the J gene TRBJ1-1; 8 bases match TRBD1. The ends lost 6 bases at V and 4 bases at J; junction bases unmatched: 13. The length of the CDR3 is 16 residues. The germline V gene has CDR1 SNHLY and CDR2 FYNNEI.

CDR3 sequence: CASSQDRGPWDEQFF. CDR3 sequence (DNA): TGCGCCAGCAGTCAGGACAGGGGCCCCTGGGATGAGCAGTTCTTC. V usage is TRBV5-1 and J usage is TRBJ2-1, with 9 bases matching TRBD1. Unmatched junction bases numbered 11, after V lost 5 bases and J lost 8 bases. Germline values: CDR1 SGHRS, CDR2 YFSETQ. The CDR3 contains 15 residues.

The chain's CDR3 is CASRPEIDTQYF. DNA for the CDR3: TGTGCCAGCCGCCCCGAGATCGATACGCAGTATTTT. This rearrangement joins TRBV2 to TRBJ2-3, with D unclear. With 8 bases removed from V and 6 bases from J, the gap between germline ends came to 12 bases. The germline V gene has CDR1 SNHLY and CDR2 FYNNEI. The CDR3 runs 12 residues.

This chain's CDR3 is CASQTGLEQPQHF. The CDR3 DNA is TGTGCCAGCCAAACAGGTCTGGAGCAGCCCCAGCATTTT. The chain employs TRBV6-5 and TRBJ1-5, with a tentative D call TRBD1 (5 bases). With 8 bases removed from V and 7 bases from J, the gap between germline ends came to 15 bases. The germline gives CDR1 MNHEY, CDR2 SVGAGI. The CDR3 extends over 13 amino acids.

The chain joins TRBV7-2 to TRBJ1-2; TRBD1 matches at 7 bases. In germline, CDR1 is SGHTA, CDR2 FQGNSA. V shed 5 bases, J shed 4 bases, and the junction held 7 bases outside the gene matches. This CDR3 is built from 14 residues. In DNA, the CDR3 is TGTGCCAGCAGCCCCCGGGACAGCGCCTATGGCTACACCTTC. This gives the protein CASSPRDSAYGYTF.

The gene calls are TRBV5-4 and TRBJ2-5; 11 bases are shared with TRBD2. CDR1 and CDR2 (germline): SGHNT, YYREEE (reference sequence). The trim removed 0 bases at V and 3 bases at J, leaving 7 bases unmatched. The CDR3 sequence is 17 residues long. Here the CDR3 reads CASSLAGSGRGKETQYF. CDR3 coding DNA: TGTGCCAGCAGCTTGGCCGGTAGCGGGAGGGGGAAAGAGACCCAGTACTTC.